The sequence of this T cell receptor beta chain was determined in a study of blood T cell repertoires in COVID-19. Study at large: T cells, B-cell-depleted T cells, or PBMCs provided the cDNA or gDNA that served as material.

This clone was seen a single time. Followed longitudinally, the Seattle patients had been enrolled during active infection. With 5 bases clipped from V and 5 bases from J, the junction kept 10 bases outside the gene matches. This CDR3 comprises 17 residues. From germline, CDR1 is LGHDT and CDR2 YNNKEL (reference sequence). Sequencing used immunoSEQ multiplex PCR; TCRdb keeps in-frame clones, though not all of them. The top ten clones hold roughly 8.3% of a sample with around 150,000 clones, about 85% of them seen once. J is TRBJ2-2 and V is TRBV3-1 (or the pseudogene TRBV3-2); 11 bases fit TRBD1. The TCR sequence derives from a woman aged 55 to 70 with COVID-19, enrolled during active disease. Sequencing input: peripheral blood. CDR3 region: CASSTRTGGYKTGELFF. The CDR3 bases are TGTGCCAGCAGCACACGGACAGGGGGCTACAAGACCGGGGAGCTGTTTTTT.